Below, one T cell receptor (beta chain) is given with its context. The assay ran at deep level. Original analysis: Filtering of immunoSEQ junctional sequences could not match full-length read filtering. Using immunoSEQ multiplex PCR, the repertoire was profiled, and TCRdb retains in-frame clones only, with some absent. Clone size and V and J calls were adopted from that table, with D and trimming inferred from the DNA. The repertoire holds about 490,000 clones, around 80% seen once, with about 11% in the top ten. The data derive from a study of shared clonotypes between healthy human individuals. Overall study: Aged between 18 and 49, the donors were a couple of women and a few men.

Per the germline V gene, CDR1 is MDHEN and CDR2 is SYDVKM. The germline V and J ends were trimmed by 1 base and 4 bases, with 17 bases remaining between them. The CDR3 length is 17 residues. J is TRBJ1-5 and V is TRBV28; a weak D match, TRBD1 (5 bases). Sequencing was performed on PBMCs. The source of this sequence is a woman in her thirties or forties in good health. Some clones in this sample may be carry-over from other donors' samples. The CDR3 reads CASSLFSQGLSNQPQHF. Here the CDR3 DNA reads TGTGCCAGCAGTTTATTTTCCCAGGGTCTATCAAATCAGCCCCAGCATTTT.